The 25 T cell receptor beta chains listed next were all sequenced from one sample in a study of blood T cell repertoires in COVID-19. Sequenced by immunoSEQ multiplex PCR; TCRdb stores in-frame clones only, minus some. The sample records 310,000 or so clones, about nine tenths being singletons. The sequenced sample was PBMCs or T cells enriched from blood (not recorded which). The receptors stem from a woman under 30 who had recovered from COVID-19.

The gene calls are TRBV7-8 and TRBJ1-2, with D maybe TRBD1 (5 bases). From germline, CDR1 is SGHVS and CDR2 FQNEAQ. Trimming cost V 7 bases and J 8 bases, with 20 bases left between them. The CDR3 runs 14 residues. The chain's CDR3 is CASTPGRGDRGYTF. CDR3 DNA sequence: TGTGCCAGCACCCCCGGGCGGGGGGATCGGGGCTACACCTTC.

The chain recombines TRBV3-1 (or the pseudogene TRBV3-2) with TRBJ2-7; 7 bases fit TRBD2. The CDR3 sequence is 15 residues long. Germline V lookup: CDR1 LGHDT, CDR2 YNNKEL (reference sequence). After removal of 5 bases from V and 4 bases from J, the junction contained 11 bases not matched to a gene. CDR3 in amino acids: CASSIKASGEYEQYF. The DNA of the CDR3 is TGTGCCAGCAGCATAAAGGCTAGCGGTGAATACGAGCAGTACTTC.

This clone was seen only once. The genes are TRBV19 and TRBJ2-2; D is unresolved. There are 16 residues in the CDR3. Germline loops: CDR1 LNHDA, CDR2 SQIVND (reference sequence). Trimming removed 3 bases at V and 0 bases at J, with 11 bases between. CDR3 coding DNA: TGTGCCAGTAGTATCGTTAGTAATCCGAACACCGGGGAGCTGTTTTTT. This encodes CASSIVSNPNTGELFF.

This clone was picked up one time. V and J are TRBV12-3 or TRBV12-4 and TRBJ2-2, with D perhaps matching TRBD1 (6 bases). The CDR3 is 13 amino acids. Trimming pared 10 bases from V and 4 bases from J, leaving 13 bases between. The CDR3 coding sequence is TGTGCCAACCCGACAGGTAGCACCGGGGAGCTGTTTTTT. Its protein product is CANPTGSTGELFF.

The rearrangement links TRBV24-1 to TRBJ1-1; 8 nucleotides line up with TRBD1. Germline lookup yields CDR1 KGHDR and CDR2 SFDVKD. The ends lost 10 bases at V and 1 base at J; junction bases unmatched: 1. The CDR3 length is 12 residues. The CDR3 DNA sequence: TGTGCCACAGGACAGGGGAACACTGAAGCTTTCTTT. Amino acid sequence: CATGQGNTEAFF.

The J gene is TRBJ1-1, the V gene TRBV25-1; D remains ambiguous. Germline loops: CDR1 MGHDK, CDR2 SYGVNS. The V end was cut by 9 bases, the J end by 0 bases, with 8 bases between. The CDR3 totals 12 residues. The CDR3: CASGLMNTEAFF. CDR3 nucleotide sequence: TGTGCCAGTGGGCTTATGAACACTGAAGCTTTCTTT.

V gene TRBV5-4 combines with J gene TRBJ1-1; D call uncertain. CDR1 is SGHNT and CDR2 is YYREEE in the germline V gene (reference sequence). Deletions cut 5 bases from V and 2 bases from J, with 10 bases between. The CDR3 length is 13 residues. Here the CDR3 DNA reads TGTGCCAGCAGACATCGGGATAACACTGAAGCTTTCTTT. Amino acid sequence: CASRHRDNTEAFF.

The V gene is TRBV28, the J gene TRBJ1-2; 11 bases are a match to TRBD1. CDR3 length equals 13 residues. V shed 10 bases, J shed 2 bases, and the junction held 3 bases outside the gene matches. The germline V gene encodes CDR1 MDHEN and CDR2 SYDVKM. The CDR3 DNA is TGTGCCACTTGGACAGGGGGCAACTATGGCTACACCTTC. Translating gives CATWTGGNYGYTF.

The chain recombines TRBV7-9 with TRBJ2-1; 8 positions agree with TRBD1. The CDR3 loop spans 14 amino acids. Trimming removed 5 bases from V and 6 bases from J; junction bases left unmatched: 6. Looked up from germline, CDR1 is SEHNR and CDR2 is FQNEAQ (reference sequence). Written as DNA, the CDR3 is TGTGCCAGCAGCGGGGGACAGGTGATCAATGAGCAGTTCTTC. Translated, it gives CASSGGQVINEQFF.

The rearrangement links TRBV7-9 to TRBJ1-1; perhaps TRBD1 as D (5 bases). Germline lookup yields CDR1 SEHNR and CDR2 FQNEAQ (reference sequence). The CDR3 has 15 residues. The V gene lost 5 bases and the J gene lost 6 bases, with 19 bases spanning the gap. In DNA form, the CDR3 reads TGTGCCAGCAGCGCGGGGCAGGGACCGTCGCCTGAAGCTTTCTTT. As protein: CASSAGQGPSPEAFF.

The chain has TRBV7-9 and TRBJ1-3; 8 nucleotides match TRBD1. CDR3 length: 14 residues. Germline V gene sequence: CDR1 SEHNR, CDR2 FQNEAQ (reference sequence). J lost 8 bases, V lost 3 bases, and 6 bases had no gene match. This CDR3 is CASSFPDRADTIYF. The CDR3 region has the DNA TGTGCCAGCAGCTTCCCGGACAGGGCGGACACCATATATTTT. Supplemented by reference TRBV7-9 and TRBJ1-3, the full variable domain reads DTGVSQNPRHKITKRGQNVTFRCDPISEHNRLYWYRQTLGQGPEFLTYFQNEAQLEKSRLLSDRFSAERPKGSFSTLEIQRTEQGDSAMYLCASSFPDRADTIYFGEGSWLTVV.

The chain couples TRBV10-2 to TRBJ2-7; 7 nucleotides align to TRBD1. Germline V lookup: CDR1 WSHSY, CDR2 SAAADI. The CDR3 loop spans 14 amino acids. The V segment lost 6 bases and the J segment 4 bases; nucleotides outside the gene matches: 9. The CDR3 sequence: CASRQTGLLYEQYF. The CDR3 DNA reads as TGCGCCAGCAGACAGACAGGGTTGCTATACGAGCAGTACTTC.

The chain employs TRBV29-1 and TRBJ1-1, with D maybe TRBD1 (5 bases). This CDR3 comprises 17 residues. Trimming shortened V by 7 bases and J by 4 bases, and 28 bases separated the two germline ends. CDR1 is SQVTM and CDR2 is ANQGSEA in the germline V gene. The CDR3 DNA sequence: TGCAGCGCGCAAGTCTTTTCTTATGTCGGGGGGAGCACTGAAGCTTTCTTT. Translated: CSAQVFSYVGGSTEAFF.

This sequence joins TRBV28 and TRBJ2-5; 8 positions agree with TRBD1. Germline CDR1 reads MDHEN; CDR2 reads SYDVKM. Trimming removed 7 bases from V and 1 base from J; junction bases left unmatched: 14. The CDR3 consists of 17 residues. In DNA form, the CDR3 reads TGTGCCAGCACCAAATGGCGGGGACAGGCAGCCCAAGAGACCCAGTACTTC. The encoded protein is CASTKWRGQAAQETQYF.

V usage is TRBV5-1 and J usage is TRBJ2-3; the D gene is possibly TRBD1 (5 bases). Germline V CDR1 and CDR2: SGHRS, YFSETQ. The CDR3 sequence is 13 residues long. V was cut by 1 base and J by 6 bases, with 9 bases left in between. CDR3 nucleotides: TGCGCCAGCAGCTTGACAGGTCGGGATACGCAGTATTTT. Encoded protein: CASSLTGRDTQYF.

This sequence joins TRBV11-3 and TRBJ2-1, with D possibly matching TRBD1 (5 bases). The CDR3 is 16 amino acids. V dropped 2 bases and J dropped 8 bases, with 19 bases sitting between them. Germline values: CDR1 SGHNT, CDR2 YENEEA. The DNA for the CDR3 is TGTGCCAGCAGCTTATCGACAGTCCCCGGAGTGGATGAGCAGTTCTTC. Translating it yields CASSLSTVPGVDEQFF.

V and J are TRBV10-1 and TRBJ2-5; weak D call: TRBD1 (5 bases). Trimming stripped 5 bases from V and 1 base from J, with 8 bases between. This CDR3 region has 13 residues. CDR1 WNHNN and CDR2 SYGVQD come from the germline V gene (reference sequence). The CDR3 loop is CASSRTLQETQYF. CDR3 DNA sequence: TGCGCCAGCAGTCGGACACTCCAAGAGACCCAGTACTTC.

This chain joins TRBV7-9 and TRBJ1-2, with TRBD1 identical over 8 bases. J gave up 1 base and V 4 bases, and 8 bases lay outside the gene matches. CDR1 and CDR2 (germline): SEHNR, FQNEAQ (reference sequence). The CDR3 contains 16 residues. This CDR3 is CASSSSRTGSNYGYTF. The CDR3 nucleotides read TGTGCCAGCAGCTCTAGCCGGACAGGGAGTAACTATGGCTACACCTTC.

The chain combines TRBV7-8 with TRBJ1-2; D perhaps matches TRBD1 (6 bases). The V end lost 2 bases, the J end lost 0 bases, and 28 bases lay between the germline ends. The length of the CDR3 is 21 residues. Germline lookup yields CDR1 SGHVS and CDR2 FQNEAQ. Here the CDR3 DNA reads TGTGCCAGCAGCTTACTGTTGGGCTCCAACAGGGTCAAATCATCTAACTATGGCTACACCTTC. Protein product: CASSLLLGSNRVKSSNYGYTF.

DNA for the CDR3: TGTGCCAGCCGAGGTAATTTGTTAGGCTACACCTTC. As protein: CASRGNLLGYTF. The chain employs TRBV28 and TRBJ1-2; D gene unclear. The CDR3 has 12 amino acids. CDR1 MDHEN and CDR2 SYDVKM come from the germline V gene. Trimming removed 8 bases from V and 8 bases from J, with 15 bases in between.

This clone came up once. J is TRBJ1-2 and V is TRBV6-1; D ambiguous. The CDR3 loop spans 14 amino acids. Germline V gives CDR1 MNHNS, CDR2 SASEGT. The V end was cut by 1 base, the J end by 8 bases, with 14 bases between. CDR3 bases: TGTGCCAGCAGTGAAGACCTGGGAGGCTGGGGCTACACCTTC. Its protein product is CASSEDLGGWGYTF.

The chain couples TRBV28 to TRBJ2-3; 10 positions match TRBD1. CDR3 length: 15 amino acids. The junction had 7 bases not matched to a gene; V was cut back by 7 bases and J by 3 bases. Germline CDR1 reads MDHEN; CDR2 reads SYDVKM. CDR3 bases: TGTGCCAGCACTCAACCGGGACAGGGGACAGATACGCAGTATTTT. Translated, it gives CASTQPGQGTDTQYF.

The chain has TRBV4-1 and TRBJ2-2; D ambiguous. V was cut by 4 bases and J by 1 base, with 10 bases left in between. The CDR3 runs to 15 residues. Germline V gives CDR1 MGHRA, CDR2 YSYEKL. This chain's CDR3 is CASSPLDLNTGELFF. DNA for the CDR3: TGCGCCAGCAGCCCTCTTGACTTGAACACCGGGGAGCTGTTTTTT.

The table lists this clone with a few counts. The chain is built from TRBV9 and TRBJ2-1, with TRBD2 identical over 16 bases. Losses at the gene ends were 2 bases for V and 4 bases for J; bases not matched to a gene: 9. CDR3 length: 19 amino acids. Germline values: CDR1 SGDLS, CDR2 YYNGEE. CDR3 coding DNA: TGTGCCAGCAGCGTTACCGGGACTAGCGGGGGGGCCACGTACAATGAGCAGTTCTTC. Translated: CASSVTGTSGGATYNEQFF. Filled out from reference TRBV9 and TRBJ2-1, the complete variable domain reads DSGVTQTPKHLITATGQRVTLRCSPRSGDLSVYWYQQSLDQGLQFLIQYYNGEERAKGNILERFSAQQFPDLHSELNLSSLELGDSALYFCASSVTGTSGGATYNEQFFGPGTRLTVL.

This rearrangement joins TRBV14 to TRBJ1-2, with D unclear. The CDR3 length is 14 residues. The germline V gene has CDR1 SGHDN and CDR2 FVKESK. Between the trimmed V and J ends, which lost 5 bases and 4 bases, there was a span of 14 bases. The CDR3: CASSFGRPFYGYTF. Here the CDR3 DNA reads TGTGCCAGCAGCTTCGGGAGGCCTTTCTATGGCTACACCTTC.